This is a list of T cell receptor beta chains from one sample in a study of blood T cell repertoires in COVID-19. Assay used: immunoSEQ multiplex PCR; TCRdb lists only in-frame clones, some missing. The sample has 140,000 to 150,000 clones; around 79% are singletons. Sequenced input: peripheral blood. The receptor source for this set is a man in his fifties or sixties with active or convalescent COVID-19. The CDR3 runs from the conserved cysteine through the conserved F or W. Fields, in order: CDR3 DNA, CDR3 protein, D gene, clone size, V gene, J gene. The D gene is left open where the match is weak. The size entry is marked missing in some rows and otherwise reads once, few, many or a size class.

CDR3 DNA: TGTGCCAGTAGTGTAACCGACAGGGCGGCGAACACCGGGGAGCTGTTTTTT
CDR3 protein: CASSVTDRAANTGELFF
D gene: TRBD1
clone size: -
V gene: TRBV19
J gene: TRBJ2-2

CDR3 DNA: TGCGCCAGCAGCCAAGATGCTCAGGGAAGTAATGAAAAACTGTTTTTT
CDR3 protein: CASSQDAQGSNEKLFF
D gene: -
clone size: few
V gene: TRBV4-1
J gene: TRBJ1-4

CDR3 DNA: TGTGCCAGCAGTTCGGGGCACAGGGGATACGAGCAGTACTTC
CDR3 protein: CASSSGHRGYEQYF
D gene: TRBD1
clone size: -
V gene: TRBV27
J gene: TRBJ2-7

CDR3 DNA: TGTGCCAGCAGCAAAGAAAAGGACAGGACTCACTACGAGCAGTACTTC
CDR3 protein: CASSKEKDRTHYEQYF
D gene: -
clone size: -
V gene: TRBV21-1
J gene: TRBJ2-7

CDR3 DNA: TGTGCCACCAGTGATTTGCCTAGCGGGAGGGCCAGGGAGACCCAGTACTTC
CDR3 protein: CATSDLPSGRARETQYF
D gene: TRBD2
clone size: -
V gene: TRBV24-1
J gene: TRBJ2-5

CDR3 DNA: TGCGCCAGCAGCCAGCGGGGGTCTAGCACAGATACGCAGTATTTT
CDR3 protein: CASSQRGSSTDTQYF
D gene: TRBD2
clone size: -
V gene: TRBV5-1
J gene: TRBJ2-3

CDR3 DNA: TGCGCCAGCAGCTTGGCGGGCAGCGGGAGAGGGGCCACAGATACGCAGTATTTT
CDR3 protein: CASSLAGSGRGATDTQYF
D gene: TRBD2
clone size: -
V gene: TRBV5-1
J gene: TRBJ2-3

CDR3 DNA: TGTGCCAGCAGTTTTCTACTAGCTATAGATACGCAGTATTTT
CDR3 protein: CASSFLLAIDTQYF
D gene: -
clone size: -
V gene: TRBV27
J gene: TRBJ2-3

CDR3 DNA: TGTGCCAGCAGCCCCCAGGACGAGCAGTACTTC
CDR3 protein: CASSPQDEQYF
D gene: -
clone size: -
V gene: TRBV13
J gene: TRBJ2-7

CDR3 DNA: TGCGCCAGCAGCTCCACCCCGGGGGGCTATCAGCCCCAGCATTTT
CDR3 protein: CASSSTPGGYQPQHF
D gene: -
clone size: -
V gene: TRBV5-1
J gene: TRBJ1-5

CDR3 DNA: TGCAGCGTTGGGGTTGGGACAGGAGATTCACCCCTCCACTTT
CDR3 protein: CSVGVGTGDSPLHF
D gene: TRBD1
clone size: -
V gene: TRBV29-1
J gene: TRBJ1-6

CDR3 DNA: TGTGCCAGTAGTATTAGGACTAGCGGGGTCAATGAGCAGTTCTTC
CDR3 protein: CASSIRTSGVNEQFF
D gene: TRBD2
clone size: -
V gene: TRBV19
J gene: TRBJ2-1

CDR3 DNA: TGTGCCAGCAGCGTAGCTTTAGTACCGTGTCAGCCCCAGCATTTT
CDR3 protein: CASSVALVPCQPQHF
D gene: -
clone size: -
V gene: TRBV9
J gene: TRBJ1-5

CDR3 DNA: TGTGCCAGCAGTCCTCCCGGAGGAGAGAGCTACACCATATATTTT
CDR3 protein: CASSPPGGESYTIYF
D gene: -
clone size: -
V gene: TRBV28
J gene: TRBJ1-3

CDR3 DNA: TGTGCCAGTGTAACTGATGACTATGGCTACACCTTC
CDR3 protein: CASVTDDYGYTF
D gene: -
clone size: -
V gene: TRBV19
J gene: TRBJ1-2

CDR3 DNA: TGTGCCAGCAGCTTAGTCCCAGGGGGCATAGCGAACGAGCAGTACTTC
CDR3 protein: CASSLVPGGIANEQYF
D gene: TRBD1
clone size: few
V gene: TRBV7-6
J gene: TRBJ2-7

CDR3 DNA: TGTGCCAGCAGCCAAGACAGGGCCGGGGAGCTGTTTTTT
CDR3 protein: CASSQDRAGELFF
D gene: -
clone size: -
V gene: TRBV4-2
J gene: TRBJ2-2

CDR3 DNA: TGTGCCAGTAAGGCCGACTCAGAGGGGGCTCGGGAGACCCAGTACTTC
CDR3 protein: CASKADSEGARETQYF
D gene: TRBD1
clone size: -
V gene: TRBV19
J gene: TRBJ2-5

CDR3 DNA: TGTGCCAGCAGCTCCTTCGACGCGGGAGAGGCAGATACGCAGTATTTT
CDR3 protein: CASSSFDAGEADTQYF
D gene: TRBD2
clone size: -
V gene: TRBV7-3
J gene: TRBJ2-3

CDR3 DNA: TGTGCCAGCAGTTTATCGGGGTCCACCGGGGAGCTGTTTTTT
CDR3 protein: CASSLSGSTGELFF
D gene: -
clone size: -
V gene: TRBV28
J gene: TRBJ2-2

CDR3 DNA: TGTGCCACCAGCAGCCCCACTAGCGGGAAGACCGGGGAGCTGTTTTTT
CDR3 protein: CATSSPTSGKTGELFF
D gene: TRBD2
clone size: -
V gene: TRBV15
J gene: TRBJ2-2

CDR3 DNA: TGTGCCAGCAGCTTAATGGCGGGAGGGGCTACCTACGAGCAGTACTTC
CDR3 protein: CASSLMAGGATYEQYF
D gene: TRBD2
clone size: -
V gene: TRBV7-3
J gene: TRBJ2-7

CDR3 DNA: TGTGCCAGCGGTCTGACAGGGAGGTACGAGCAGTACTTC
CDR3 protein: CASGLTGRYEQYF
D gene: -
clone size: -
V gene: TRBV7-2
J gene: TRBJ2-7

CDR3 DNA: TGTGCCAGCTCTCCGGGACTAGCGGGAGATGGCGGGGAGCTGTTTTTT
CDR3 protein: CASSPGLAGDGGELFF
D gene: TRBD2
clone size: -
V gene: TRBV18
J gene: TRBJ2-2

CDR3 DNA: TGTGCCAGCAGCGCCTTGGCCCGGGACTCCTCCTACGAGCAGTACTTC
CDR3 protein: CASSALARDSSYEQYF
D gene: -
clone size: -
V gene: TRBV5-6
J gene: TRBJ2-7

CDR3 DNA: TGTGCCAGCAGCTCGGGACTCGGGACCTACGAGCAGTACTTC
CDR3 protein: CASSSGLGTYEQYF
D gene: -
clone size: -
V gene: TRBV11-1
J gene: TRBJ2-7

CDR3 DNA: TGTGCCAGCAGCTTCTCAGGGAGCGGGCAGCCCCAGCATTTT
CDR3 protein: CASSFSGSGQPQHF
D gene: -
clone size: once
V gene: TRBV7-9
J gene: TRBJ1-5

CDR3 DNA: TGTGCCAGCAGTGTACTAGCGGGCAACACCGGGGAGCTGTTTTTT
CDR3 protein: CASSVLAGNTGELFF
D gene: TRBD2
clone size: -
V gene: TRBV2
J gene: TRBJ2-2

CDR3 DNA: TGTGCCAGCAGCGCCGGGACTAGCTCTGAGACCCAGTACTTC
CDR3 protein: CASSAGTSSETQYF
D gene: TRBD2
clone size: few
V gene: TRBV11-1
J gene: TRBJ2-5